This T cell receptor beta chain originates from a study of cytomegalovirus exposure and HLA in healthy donors. CDR1 is GTSNPN and CDR2 is SVGIG in the germline V gene (reference sequence). With 4 bases clipped from V and 5 bases from J, the junction kept 5 bases outside the gene matches. This CDR3 has 13 residues. This clone was counted once. The PCR was carried out with 60 Vbeta primers and 13 Jbeta primers. TCRdb's copy holds only in-frame clones and misses some; the assay was immunoSEQ multiplex PCR. The data contain about 200,000 clones, 70% to 80% of them singletons. The sequence derives from a male donor in good health and CMV-seropositive. The V call is TRBV30, the J call TRBJ2-3, with 8 bases matching TRBD2. The specimen was PBMCs. The CDR3 sequence is CAWNKRERDTQYF. In DNA form, the CDR3 reads TGTGCCTGGAACAAGCGGGAGAGAGATACGCAGTATTTT.